This record looks at one T cell receptor beta chain sequence and its context. The sample contains more than one DNA sequence encoding this CDR3. The data derive from a study of blood T cell repertoires in COVID-19. Study-wide background: Acute and convalescent COVID-19 samples came from the United States, Italy and Spain.

Original analysis: Scientists estimated how many nucleated cells there were by amplifying reference gene primers. Here immunoSEQ multiplex PCR was the method, and the copy in TCRdb shows in-frame clones only, minus some. From that table come the V and J calls and clone size; the DNA was used to work out D and trimming. This sample has 140,000 or so clones; more than 75% occur once, and the top ten carry roughly 4%. Source material: peripheral blood. The source is a woman of 80 years or more with acute or convalescent COVID-19.

Written as DNA, the CDR3 is TGCGCCAGCAGCTTAAGGGGATCAACAGATACGCAGTATTTT. Translating gives CASSLRGSTDTQYF. The chain has TRBV5-1 and TRBJ2-3, with D possibly TRBD1 on 5 matching bases. Germline V gene data show CDR1 as SGHRS and CDR2 as YFSETQ. The CDR3 has 14 amino acids. Trimming removed 2 bases at V and 3 bases at J, with 10 bases between. The full variable domain, with the rest looked up from reference TRBV5-1 and TRBJ2-3, is KAGVTQTPRYLIKTRGQQVTLSCSPISGHRSVSWYQQTPGQGLQFLFEYFSETQRNKGNFPGRFSGRQFSNSRSEMNVSTLELGDSALYLCASSLRGSTDTQYFGPGTRLTVL.